The 24 T cell receptor beta chains in this list originate from one sample, sequenced in a study of radiation and T cells in renal cell carcinoma. This sample's treatment: treatment-naive control, cytoreductive nephrectomy. Produced via immunoSEQ multiplex PCR; TCRdb's table is partial and in-frame only. The data hold about 15,000 clones, with approximately 50% observed a single time. Sequences were derived from tumor tissue, sampled from a patient whose treatment was nephrectomy without radiotherapy. These receptors were obtained from a man over 45 with renal cell carcinoma.

The chain employs TRBV7-8 and TRBJ2-7; D is perhaps TRBD1 (5 bases). The CDR3 sequence is 13 residues long. The V and J ends lost 3 bases and 3 bases respectively, with 9 bases between them. Per germline, CDR1 SGHVS and CDR2 FQNEAQ. The CDR3 DNA is TGTGCCAGCAGCTTCGGACACAACTACGAGCAGTACTTC. This gives the protein CASSFGHNYEQYF.

Sample share makes this clone medium-sized. The chain links TRBV28 to TRBJ2-7, with TRBD2 matching over 9 bases. This CDR3 contains 14 residues. Trimming cost V 5 bases and J 5 bases; bases outside gene matches: 7. CDR1 and CDR2 (germline): MDHEN, SYDVKM. The CDR3 coding sequence is TGTGCCAGCAGTGAAGAGCGGGAGGTCGACGAGCAGTACTTC. It yields the protein CASSEEREVDEQYF.

The chain is built from TRBV2 and TRBJ1-4; D might be TRBD1 (6 bases). V gave up 3 bases and J gave up 6 bases, with 11 bases separating them. The CDR3 has 14 amino acids. Germline CDR1 reads SNHLY; CDR2 reads FYNNEI. CDR3 residues: CASSDLGHYEKLFF. CDR3 bases: TGTGCCAGCAGTGACCTGGGACATTATGAAAAACTGTTTTTT.

In DNA, the CDR3 is TGTGCCAGCAGCTCGGGACAGGGGGAAGGCGACATTCAGTACTTC. It specifies CASSSGQGEGDIQYF. The V call is TRBV9, the J call TRBJ2-4; 11 bases match TRBD1. Germline V gene lookup returns CDR1 SGDLS and CDR2 YYNGEE. This CDR3 is 15 amino acids long. J gave up 8 bases and V 4 bases, and 8 bases lay outside the gene matches.

This clone was seen a handful of times. The chain has TRBV28 and TRBJ1-2; TRBD1 is a possible D gene (5 bases). Trimming shortened V by 1 base and J by 8 bases, and 20 bases separated the two germline ends. In germline, CDR1 is MDHEN, CDR2 SYDVKM. The CDR3 length is 16 residues. The CDR3 nucleotides read TGTGCCAGCAGTTTATACCCGAACCTGGGAGGGGCAGGCTACACCTTC. Amino acids: CASSLYPNLGGAGYTF.

This rearrangement joins TRBV19 to TRBJ2-3, with TRBD1 as a possible D gene (5 bases). Trimming took off 3 bases at V and 2 bases at J, with 9 bases between the two ends. This CDR3 spans 14 amino acids. Per germline, CDR1 LNHDA and CDR2 SQIVND (reference sequence). The CDR3 reads CASSMGQDTDTQYF. The CDR3 DNA reads as TGTGCCAGTAGTATGGGGCAGGACACAGATACGCAGTATTTT.

This clone rates as medium-sized. The sample carries other DNA sequences with the same CDR3. The V and J genes are TRBV5-6 and TRBJ1-2, with 7 bases fitting TRBD1. Germline-derived CDR1 and CDR2 are SGHDT and YYEEEE. CDR3 length equals 13 residues. The V and J ends lost 2 bases and 5 bases, in that order; junction bases with no gene match: 3. The CDR3 DNA sequence: TGTGCCAGCAGCTTCGGCAGGGGGTATGGCTACACCTTC. It encodes CASSFGRGYGYTF.

V gene TRBV28 combines with J gene TRBJ2-6; 8 bases are a match to TRBD1. The germline CDR1 and CDR2 sequences are MDHEN and SYDVKM. Trimming took 4 bases from V and 3 from J; bases not matched to a gene: 5. The CDR3 spans 16 residues. CDR3 residues: CASSSGGASGANVLTF. The DNA of the CDR3 is TGTGCCAGCAGTTCAGGGGGCGCGAGTGGGGCCAACGTCCTGACTTTC.

The chain employs TRBV10-2 and TRBJ1-6; 8 nucleotides align to TRBD1. The CDR3 runs 14 residues. The ends lost 2 bases at V and 7 bases at J; junction bases unmatched: 1. CDR1 WSHSY and CDR2 SAAADI come from the germline V gene. CDR3 in amino acids: CASSERTGNSPLHF. The DNA of the CDR3 is TGCGCCAGCAGTGAGAGGACAGGGAATTCACCCCTCCACTTT.

The V and J genes are TRBV9 and TRBJ2-7; the D gene is possibly TRBD1 (6 bases). The CDR3 covers 14 residues. Trimming took 3 bases from V and 3 from J, leaving 13 bases between them. Germline values: CDR1 SGDLS, CDR2 YYNGEE. The CDR3 reads CASSEGQNGYEQYF. Here the CDR3 DNA reads TGTGCCAGCAGCGAGGGACAAAACGGCTACGAGCAGTACTTC.

The J gene is TRBJ2-3, the V gene TRBV7-6; 12 bases line up with TRBD2. The CDR3 consists of 16 residues. With V trimmed by 5 bases and J by 8 bases, 11 bases remained unmatched. Per germline, CDR1 SGHVS and CDR2 FNYEAQ. Here the CDR3 reads CASSPKTSGSVGTQYF. CDR3 nucleotides: TGTGCCAGCAGCCCGAAGACTAGCGGGAGCGTCGGTACGCAGTATTTT.

The chain has TRBV7-6 and TRBJ2-7; TRBD1 matches 9 bases. Germline V gene lookup returns CDR1 SGHVS and CDR2 FNYEAQ. V dropped 5 bases and J dropped 7; count of bases not matched to a gene: 9. CDR3 length: 14 amino acids. CDR3 amino acids: CASSQGTGPGEQYF. The CDR3 DNA reads as TGTGCCAGCAGCCAAGGGACAGGGCCCGGGGAGCAGTACTTC. Together with reference TRBV7-6 and TRBJ2-7, the CDR3 gives the full variable domain: GAGVSQSPRYKVTKRGQDVALRCDPISGHVSLYWYRQALGQGPEFLTYFNYEAQQDKSGLPNDRFSAERPEGSISTLTIQRTEQRDSAMYRCASSQGTGPGEQYFGPGTRLTVT.

The V gene is TRBV7-2, the J gene TRBJ1-6; D not certain. This CDR3 comprises 12 residues. The V end lost 4 bases, the J end lost 13 bases, and 11 bases lay between the germline ends. Germline V gene lookup returns CDR1 SGHTA and CDR2 FQGNSA. This chain's CDR3 is CASSSAGSPLHF. DNA of the CDR3: TGTGCCAGCAGCTCCGCCGGTAGTCCCCTCCACTTT.

V and J are TRBV5-4 and TRBJ2-7; TRBD1 aligns across 12 bases. Trimming took 4 bases from V and 7 from J; bases not matched to a gene: 6. The CDR3 has 14 residues. Per the germline V gene, CDR1 is SGHNT and CDR2 is YYREEE (reference sequence). The CDR3 DNA follows: TGTGCCAGCAGCCCGGGACAGGGGGCAAGGGAGCAGTACTTC. It encodes CASSPGQGAREQYF. The whole variable domain, remainder taken from reference TRBV5-4 and TRBJ2-7, is ETGVTQSPTHLIKTRGQQVTLRCSSQSGHNTVSWYQQALGQGPQFIFQYYREEENGRGNFPPRFSGLQFPNYSSELNVNALELDDSALYLCASSPGQGAREQYFGPGTRLTVT.

The chain uses TRBV2 and TRBJ2-7; no firm D call. This CDR3 region has 13 residues. Germline values: CDR1 SNHLY, CDR2 FYNNEI. With 4 bases removed from V and 0 bases from J, the gap between germline ends came to 7 bases. The CDR3 nucleotides read TGTGCCAGCAGTGGCCGGCCCTCCTACGAGCAGTACTTC. Its translation is CASSGRPSYEQYF.

This clone was recorded a few times. The chain joins TRBV1 to TRBJ2-6; the table calls TRBD1, which could not be checked here. TRBV1 is termed a pseudogene. The CDR3 has 15 amino acids. CDR3 nucleotides: TGCACCAGCAGCTCCATTTGTTTTCGGGCCAACGTCCTGACTTTC. Its translation is CTSSSICFRANVLTF.

V is TRBV7-9 and J is TRBJ2-7; tentatively, D is TRBD1 or TRBD2 (5 bases each). Germline V gives CDR1 SEHNR, CDR2 FQNEAQ (reference sequence). Trimming removed 5 bases at V and 0 bases at J, with 14 bases between. This CDR3 contains 15 residues. CDR3 in DNA: TGTGCCAGCAGCATAACAGGTGGGAGCTCCTACGAGCAGTACTTC. Its translation is CASSITGGSSYEQYF.

There are a few counts of this clone. The chain recombines TRBV30 with TRBJ1-2; D is uncertain. The CDR3 contains 14 residues. Germline loops: CDR1 GTSNPN, CDR2 SVGIG (reference sequence). Between the trimmed V and J ends, which lost 2 bases and 6 bases, there was a span of 16 bases. CDR3 residues: CAWSHVPPTNGYTF. Written as DNA, the CDR3 is TGTGCCTGGAGTCATGTACCGCCCACTAATGGCTACACCTTC.

J is TRBJ2-7 and V is TRBV5-1; 8 nucleotides agree with TRBD2. V shed 3 bases and J 5 bases; nucleotides not matched to a gene: 10. The germline V gene has CDR1 SGHRS and CDR2 YFSETQ. This CDR3 is 15 amino acids long. The CDR3 protein is CASSSPGTRSHEQYF. CDR3 in DNA: TGCGCCAGCAGCTCTCCCGGGACTAGGTCCCACGAGCAGTACTTC.

This clone was counted at least ten times. The chain employs TRBV30 and TRBJ1-1, with 7 bases lining up with TRBD1. Germline values: CDR1 GTSNPN, CDR2 SVGIG (reference sequence). V lost 5 bases and J lost 8; bases outside the gene matches: 8. This CDR3 is built from 12 residues. The CDR3 loop is CAWGLGGSEAFF. The CDR3 nucleotides read TGTGCCTGGGGTCTAGGGGGCTCAGAAGCTTTCTTT. The variable domain in full, completed from reference TRBV30 and TRBJ1-1, reads SQTIHQWPATLVQPVGSPLSLECTVEGTSNPNLYWYRQAAGRGLQLLFYSVGIGQISSEVPQNLSASRPQDRQFILSSKKLLLSDSGFYLCAWGLGGSEAFFGQGTRLTVV.

The CDR3, as DNA: TGTGCCAGCAGCCTAGGGTCCAGGGACTACGAGCAGTACTTC. Amino acid sequence: CASSLGSRDYEQYF. The chain employs TRBV11-1 and TRBJ2-7, with a possible D match to TRBD1 (5 bases). CDR1 is SGHAT and CDR2 is FQDESV in the germline V gene (reference sequence). The germline V and J ends were trimmed by 5 bases and 3 bases, with 14 bases remaining between them. This CDR3 spans 14 amino acids. Full variable domain (remainder filled in from reference TRBV11-1 and TRBJ2-7): EAEVAQSPRYKITEKSQAVAFWCDPISGHATLYWYRQILGQGPELLVQFQDESVVDDSQLPKDRFSAERLKGVDSTLKIQPAELGDSAMYLCASSLGSRDYEQYFGPGTRLTVT.

The chain links TRBV6-5 to TRBJ1-2; 7 bases fit TRBD1. Germline CDR1 MNHEY, CDR2 SVGAGI. The CDR3 consists of 14 residues. J lost 2 bases, V lost 4 bases, and 4 bases had no gene match. CDR3 sequence: CASSSPGQNYGYTF. CDR3 sequence (DNA): TGTGCCAGCAGTTCCCCGGGACAGAACTATGGCTACACCTTC.

Within the sample, this clone is medium-sized (0.01 to 0.1%). V and J are TRBV2 and TRBJ2-3; D is perhaps TRBD2 (5 bases). Germline V gene data show CDR1 as SNHLY and CDR2 as FYNNEI. This CDR3 has 13 amino acids. The CDR3 loop reads CATSPRGTDTQYF. CDR3 DNA sequence: TGTGCGACATCTCCGAGGGGCACAGATACGCAGTATTTT.

The rearrangement joins TRBV11-2 to TRBJ1-2; TRBD1 aligns across 9 bases. The trim removed 5 bases at V and 2 bases at J, leaving 6 bases unmatched. The CDR3 is 15 amino acids. Germline CDR1 and CDR2: SGHAT and FQNNGV. The CDR3 region is CASSIRTGENYGYTF. CDR3 in DNA: TGTGCCAGCAGCATAAGGACAGGGGAGAACTATGGCTACACCTTC.